This TCR beta chain is drawn from a study of blood T cell repertoires in COVID-19. On the study more broadly: The samples span acute and convalescent COVID-19 from the United States, Italy and Spain. Sample material is recorded as cDNA or gDNA derived from T cells, B-cell-depleted T cells, or PBMCs.

CDR3 size: 13 residues. With 6 bases removed from V and 8 bases from J, the gap between germline ends came to 16 bases. Method: immunoSEQ multiplex PCR; TCRdb's copy keeps in-frame clones and lacks some. The sample lists 120,000 or so clones, around 74% occurring once. This TCR derives from a man aged 55-75 years with acute or convalescent COVID-19. The chain has TRBV12-3 or TRBV12-4 and TRBJ1-1; no firm D call. Sample: peripheral blood. The CDR3 nucleotides are TGTGCCAGCAGCCGAATCGGCGGGCTCGAAGCTTTCTTT. It specifies CASSRIGGLEAFF.